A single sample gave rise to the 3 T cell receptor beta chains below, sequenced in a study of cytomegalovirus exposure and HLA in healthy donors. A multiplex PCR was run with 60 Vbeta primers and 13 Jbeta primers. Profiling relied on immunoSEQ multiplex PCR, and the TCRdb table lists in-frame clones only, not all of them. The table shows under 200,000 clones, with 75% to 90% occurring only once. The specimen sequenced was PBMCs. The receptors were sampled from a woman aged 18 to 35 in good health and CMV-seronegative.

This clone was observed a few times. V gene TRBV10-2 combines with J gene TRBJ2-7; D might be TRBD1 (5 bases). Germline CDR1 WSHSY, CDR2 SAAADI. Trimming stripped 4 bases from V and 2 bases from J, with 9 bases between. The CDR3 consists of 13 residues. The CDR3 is CASSGAGPYEQYF. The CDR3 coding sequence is TGCGCCAGCAGTGGGGCAGGGCCCTACGAGCAGTACTTC.

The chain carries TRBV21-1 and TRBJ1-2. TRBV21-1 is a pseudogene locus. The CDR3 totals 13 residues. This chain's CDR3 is CASSKGGGAYLSF. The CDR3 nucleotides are TGTGCCAGCAGCAAGGGTGGAGGTGCCTACCTTTCCTTC.

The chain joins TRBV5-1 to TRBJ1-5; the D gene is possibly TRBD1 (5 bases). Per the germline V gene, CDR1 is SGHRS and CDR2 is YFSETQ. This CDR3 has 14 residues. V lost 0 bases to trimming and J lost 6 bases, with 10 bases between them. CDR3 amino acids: CASSLGGVGQPQHF. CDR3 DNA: TGCGCCAGCAGCTTGGGGGGGGTAGGTCAGCCCCAGCATTTT.